The subject of this entry is one T cell receptor beta chain. This entry belongs to a study of Tregs in tolerant kidney transplant recipients. CDR3 size: 14 residues. V was pared by 1 base and J by 7 bases, with 14 bases between. Germline V gene data show CDR1 as SGHRS and CDR2 as YFSETQ. The table came from immunoSEQ multiplex PCR; TCRdb's copy has only in-frame clones and leaves some out. The repertoire consists of 110,000 or so clones, with approximately 90% occurring once and the leading ten covering nearly 0.6%. The rearrangement uses TRBV5-1 and TRBJ2-5, with D possibly being TRBD2 (7 bases). Sequenced: CD4+ T cells from blood. The receptor's source is a human donor in good health. The CDR3: CASSLTSGEGTQYF. In DNA, the CDR3 is TGCGCCAGCAGCTTGACCTCAGGGGAGGGGACCCAGTACTTC.